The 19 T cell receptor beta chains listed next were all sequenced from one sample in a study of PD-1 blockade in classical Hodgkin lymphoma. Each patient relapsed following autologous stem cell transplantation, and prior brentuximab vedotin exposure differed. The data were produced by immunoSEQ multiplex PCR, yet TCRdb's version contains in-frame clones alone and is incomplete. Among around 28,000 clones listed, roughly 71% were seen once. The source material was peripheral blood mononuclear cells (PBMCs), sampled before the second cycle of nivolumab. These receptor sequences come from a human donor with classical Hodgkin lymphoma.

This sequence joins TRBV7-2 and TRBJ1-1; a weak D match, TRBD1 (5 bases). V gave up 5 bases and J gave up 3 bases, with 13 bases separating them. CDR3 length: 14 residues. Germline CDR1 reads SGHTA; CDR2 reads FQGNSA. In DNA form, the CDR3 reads TGTGCCAGCAGCCCCGTGGGAGGGGACACTGAAGCTTTCTTT. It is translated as CASSPVGGDTEAFF.

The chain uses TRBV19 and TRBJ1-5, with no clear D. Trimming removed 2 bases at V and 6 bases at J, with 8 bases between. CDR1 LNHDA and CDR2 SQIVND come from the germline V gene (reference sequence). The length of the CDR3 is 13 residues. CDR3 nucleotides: TGTGCCAGTAGTATAATCGGGCCTCAGCCCCAGCATTTT. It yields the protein CASSIIGPQPQHF.

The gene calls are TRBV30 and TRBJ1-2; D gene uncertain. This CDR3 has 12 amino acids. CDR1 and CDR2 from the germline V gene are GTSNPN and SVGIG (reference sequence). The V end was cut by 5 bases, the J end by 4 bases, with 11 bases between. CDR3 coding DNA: TGTGCCTGGGGGTCCTATGCCTATGGCTACACCTTC. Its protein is CAWGSYAYGYTF.

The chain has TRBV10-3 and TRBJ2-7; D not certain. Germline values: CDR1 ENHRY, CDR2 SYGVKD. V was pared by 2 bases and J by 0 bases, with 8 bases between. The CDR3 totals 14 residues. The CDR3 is CAISEPVTSYEQYF. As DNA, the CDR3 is TGTGCCATCAGTGAGCCTGTTACCTCCTACGAGCAGTACTTC.

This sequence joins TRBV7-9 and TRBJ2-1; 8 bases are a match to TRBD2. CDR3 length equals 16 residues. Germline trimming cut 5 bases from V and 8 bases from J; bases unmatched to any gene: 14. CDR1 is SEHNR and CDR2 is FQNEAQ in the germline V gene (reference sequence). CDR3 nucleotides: TGTGCCAGCAGCCAGTCGGGACTAGGGGTGAGGGATGAGCAGTTCTTC. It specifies CASSQSGLGVRDEQFF.

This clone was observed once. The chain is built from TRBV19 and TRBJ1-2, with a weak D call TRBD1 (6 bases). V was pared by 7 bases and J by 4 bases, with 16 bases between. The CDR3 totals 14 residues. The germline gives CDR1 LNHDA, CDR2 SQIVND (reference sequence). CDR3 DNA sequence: TGTGCCAGTAAGCGGACAGTTAGTGGCTATGGCTACACCTTC. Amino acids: CASKRTVSGYGYTF.

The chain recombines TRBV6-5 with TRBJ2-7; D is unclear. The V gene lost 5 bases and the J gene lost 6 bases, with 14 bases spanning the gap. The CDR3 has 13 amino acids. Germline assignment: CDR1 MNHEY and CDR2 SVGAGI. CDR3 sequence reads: CASSNIPAGEQYF. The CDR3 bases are TGTGCCAGCAGTAATATTCCCGCCGGCGAGCAGTACTTC.

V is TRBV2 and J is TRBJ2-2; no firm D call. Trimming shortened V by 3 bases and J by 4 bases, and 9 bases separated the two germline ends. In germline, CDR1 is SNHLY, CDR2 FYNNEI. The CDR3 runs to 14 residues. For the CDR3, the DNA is TGTGCCAGCAGTGAGGGCAGCGTCACCGGGGAGCTGTTTTTT. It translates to CASSEGSVTGELFF.

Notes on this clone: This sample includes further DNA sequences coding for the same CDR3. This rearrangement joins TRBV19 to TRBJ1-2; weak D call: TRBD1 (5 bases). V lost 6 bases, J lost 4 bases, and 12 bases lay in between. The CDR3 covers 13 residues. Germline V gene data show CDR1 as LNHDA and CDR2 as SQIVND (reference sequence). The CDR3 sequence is CASSFGQGYGYTF. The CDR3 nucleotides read TGTGCCAGTAGCTTCGGACAAGGCTATGGCTACACCTTC. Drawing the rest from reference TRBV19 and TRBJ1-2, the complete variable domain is DGGITQSPKYLFRKEGQNVTLSCEQNLNHDAMYWYRQDPGQGLRLIYYSQIVNDFQKGDIAEGYSVSREKKESFPLTVTSAQKNPTAFYLCASSFGQGYGYTFGSGTRLTVV.

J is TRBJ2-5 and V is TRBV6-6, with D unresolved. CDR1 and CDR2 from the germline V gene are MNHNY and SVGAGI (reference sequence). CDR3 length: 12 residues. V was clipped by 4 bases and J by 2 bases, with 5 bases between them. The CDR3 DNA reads TGTGCCAGCAGTTTACAGCAAGAGACCCAGTACTTC. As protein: CASSLQQETQYF.

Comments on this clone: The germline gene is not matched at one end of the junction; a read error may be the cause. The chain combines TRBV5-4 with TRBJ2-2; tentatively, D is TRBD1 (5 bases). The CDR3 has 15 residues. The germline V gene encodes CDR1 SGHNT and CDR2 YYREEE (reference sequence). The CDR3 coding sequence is TGCGCCAGCAGCCAAGACAGAGCGAACACCGGGGAGCTGTTTTTT. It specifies CASSQDRANTGELFF. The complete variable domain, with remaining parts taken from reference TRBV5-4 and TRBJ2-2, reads ETGVTQSPTHLIKTRGQQVTLRCSSQSGHNTVSWYQQALGQGPQFIFQYYREEENGRGNFPPRFSGLQFPNYSSELNVNALELDDSALYLCASSQDRANTGELFFGEGSRLTVL.

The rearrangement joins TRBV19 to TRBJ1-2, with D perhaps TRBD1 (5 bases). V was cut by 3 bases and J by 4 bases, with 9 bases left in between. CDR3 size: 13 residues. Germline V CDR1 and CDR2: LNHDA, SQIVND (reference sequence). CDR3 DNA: TGTGCCAGTAGTATCCTCGACAGCTATGGCTACACCTTC. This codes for CASSILDSYGYTF.

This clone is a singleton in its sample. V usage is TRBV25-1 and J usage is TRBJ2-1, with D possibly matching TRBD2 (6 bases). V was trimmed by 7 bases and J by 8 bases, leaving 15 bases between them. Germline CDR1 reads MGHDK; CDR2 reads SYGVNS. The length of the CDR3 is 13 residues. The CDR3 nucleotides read TGTGCCAGCAACAGTTTGGGGGAGGATGAGCAGTTCTTC. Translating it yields CASNSLGEDEQFF.

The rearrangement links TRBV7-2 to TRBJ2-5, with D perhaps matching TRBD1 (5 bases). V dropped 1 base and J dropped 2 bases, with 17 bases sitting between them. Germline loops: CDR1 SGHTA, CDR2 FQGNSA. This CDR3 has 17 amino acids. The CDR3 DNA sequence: TGTGCCAGCAGCTTAGGATTTAGGACACCCCCTCAAGAGACCCAGTACTTC. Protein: CASSLGFRTPPQETQYF.

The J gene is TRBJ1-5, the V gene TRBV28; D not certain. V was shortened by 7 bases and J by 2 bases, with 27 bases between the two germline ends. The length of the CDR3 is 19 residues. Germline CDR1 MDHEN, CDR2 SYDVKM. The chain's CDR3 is CASIPDLTVRVFRNQPQHF. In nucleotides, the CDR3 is TGTGCCAGCATCCCAGACTTAACAGTTCGGGTTTTTCGCAATCAGCCCCAGCATTTT. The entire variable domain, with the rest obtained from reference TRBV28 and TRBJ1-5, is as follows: DVKVTQSSRYLVKRTGEKVFLECVQDMDHENMFWYRQDPGLGLRLIYFSYDVKMKEKGDIPEGYSVSREKKERFSLILESASTNQTSMYLCASIPDLTVRVFRNQPQHFGDGTRLSIL.

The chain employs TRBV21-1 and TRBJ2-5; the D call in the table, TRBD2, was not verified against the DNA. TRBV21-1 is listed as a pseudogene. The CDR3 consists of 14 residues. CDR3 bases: TGTGCCAGCAGCAAAAGTAGATCGGGAGAGACCCAGTACTTC. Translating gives CASSKSRSGETQYF.

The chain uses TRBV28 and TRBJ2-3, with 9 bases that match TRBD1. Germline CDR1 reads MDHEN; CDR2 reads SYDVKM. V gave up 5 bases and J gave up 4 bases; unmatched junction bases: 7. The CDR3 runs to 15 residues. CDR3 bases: TGTGCCAGCAGTCTGGGACAGGGAGAGGCAGATACGCAGTATTTT. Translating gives CASSLGQGEADTQYF.

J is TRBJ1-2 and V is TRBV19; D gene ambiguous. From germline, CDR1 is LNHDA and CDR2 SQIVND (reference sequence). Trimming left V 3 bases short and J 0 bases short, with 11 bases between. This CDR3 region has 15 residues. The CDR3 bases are TGTGCCAGTAGTATTTTGGTCACACCTAACTATGGCTACACCTTC. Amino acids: CASSILVTPNYGYTF.

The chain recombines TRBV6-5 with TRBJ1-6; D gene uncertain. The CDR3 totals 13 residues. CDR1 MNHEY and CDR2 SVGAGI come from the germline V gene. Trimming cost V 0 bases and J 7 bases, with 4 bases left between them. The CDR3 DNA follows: TGTGCCAGCAGTTACTCCCCCAATTCACCCCTCCACTTT. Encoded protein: CASSYSPNSPLHF.